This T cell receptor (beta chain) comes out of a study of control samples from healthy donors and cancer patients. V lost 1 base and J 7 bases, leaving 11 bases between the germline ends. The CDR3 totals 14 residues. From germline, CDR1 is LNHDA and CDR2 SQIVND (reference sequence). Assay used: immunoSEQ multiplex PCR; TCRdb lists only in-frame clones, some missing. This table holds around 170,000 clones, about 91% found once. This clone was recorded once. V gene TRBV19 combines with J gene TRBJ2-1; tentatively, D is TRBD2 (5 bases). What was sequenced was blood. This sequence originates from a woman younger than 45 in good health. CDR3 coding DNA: TGTGCCAGTAGTATAGCCTTAACGGGGAATGAGCAGTTCTTC. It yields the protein CASSIALTGNEQFF.